Listed below are T cell receptor beta chains from one sample, sequenced in a study of shared clonotypes between healthy human individuals. Sequencing was performed with immunoSEQ multiplex PCR; in TCRdb, only in-frame clones are kept and a portion is missing. The sample consists of around 2,000,000 clones, approximately 94% of them appearing once. Sequencing was carried out using naive CD8+ T cells from PBMCs. These receptors came from a young man in good health. Some clones in this sample may be carry-over from other donors' samples. The CDR3 runs from the conserved cysteine through the conserved F or W. Fields, in order: J gene, clone size, CDR3 length, D gene, V gene, CDR3 protein, CDR3 DNA. The D gene is left open where the match is weak. Rows give clone size only sometimes, using once, few, many, or a class for an expanded clone.

J: TRBJ1-1; size: few; length: 14; D: NA; V: TRBV27; CDR3: CASSLLPLGTEAFF; DNA: TGTGCCAGCAGTTTATTACCCCTGGGGACTGAAGCTTTCTTT
J: TRBJ2-7; size: NA; length: 15; D: TRBD2; V: TRBV6-5; CDR3: CASSYGLAGGDEQYF; DNA: TGTGCCAGCAGTTATGGACTAGCGGGAGGGGACGAGCAGTACTTC
J: TRBJ1-2; size: NA; length: 17; D: NA; V: TRBV16; CDR3: CASSHSATGSGNYGYTF; DNA: TGTGCCAGCAGCCATTCGGCAACAGGGTCGGGGAACTATGGCTACACCTTC
J: TRBJ1-5; size: NA; length: 14; D: NA; V: TRBV21-1; CDR3: CAPLRNGSNQPQHF; DNA: TGTGCCCCTTTAAGGAACGGGAGCAATCAGCCCCAGCATTTT
J: TRBJ2-3; size: NA; length: 17; D: NA; V: TRBV9; CDR3: CASSEPVTGDMTDTQYF; DNA: TGTGCCAGCAGCGAGCCGGTTACGGGAGATATGACAGATACGCAGTATTTT
J: TRBJ1-5; size: NA; length: 16; D: NA; V: TRBV28; CDR3: CASSLRDSGAPQPQHF; DNA: TGTGCCAGCAGTTTAAGGGATTCAGGGGCACCTCAGCCCCAGCATTTT
J: TRBJ2-7; size: NA; length: 15; D: TRBD1; V: TRBV11-1; CDR3: CASSLDRGAAYEQYF; DNA: TGTGCCAGCAGCCTCGACAGGGGGGCCGCCTACGAGCAGTACTTC
J: TRBJ2-3; size: NA; length: 18; D: NA; V: TRBV7-8; CDR3: CASSLDPLGGDPTDTQYF; DNA: TGTGCCAGCAGCTTAGACCCCTTGGGCGGAGACCCCACAGATACGCAGTATTTT
J: TRBJ1-4; size: few; length: 12; D: NA; V: TRBV19; CDR3: CASSRGDEKLFF; DNA: TGTGCCAGTAGTAGGGGCGATGAAAAACTGTTTTTT
J: TRBJ2-2; size: NA; length: 19; D: TRBD2; V: TRBV9; CDR3: CASSVGFPAGGPGSGELFF; DNA: TGTGCCAGCAGCGTAGGGTTTCCAGCGGGAGGGCCGGGGTCCGGGGAGCTGTTTTTT
J: TRBJ2-3; size: once; length: 13; D: NA; V: TRBV15; CDR3: CASRDRYTDTQYF; DNA: TGTGCCTCCCGGGACCGATACACAGATACGCAGTATTTT
J: TRBJ1-1; size: few; length: 15; D: NA; V: TRBV11-2; CDR3: CASSLARSLNTEAFF; DNA: TGTGCCAGCAGCTTAGCGAGGAGTCTGAACACTGAAGCTTTCTTT
J: TRBJ2-7; size: NA; length: 14; D: TRBD2; V: TRBV27; CDR3: CASSFLAGDYEQYF; DNA: TGTGCCAGCAGTTTTCTAGCGGGAGACTACGAGCAGTACTTC
J: TRBJ1-5; size: NA; length: 16; D: NA; V: TRBV7-9; CDR3: CASSLGGPGGNQPQHF; DNA: TGTGCCAGCAGCTTAGGGGGACCGGGGGGCAATCAGCCCCAGCATTTT
J: TRBJ1-5; size: NA; length: 15; D: NA; V: TRBV15; CDR3: CATSRDRGAVQPQHF; DNA: TGTGCCACCAGCAGAGATCGGGGGGCCGTTCAGCCCCAGCATTTT
J: TRBJ2-1; size: NA; length: 18; D: NA; V: TRBV4-2; CDR3: CASSQEWVGRSSYNEQFF; DNA: TGTGCCAGCAGCCAAGAATGGGTGGGGCGGAGCTCCTACAATGAGCAGTTCTTC
J: TRBJ1-2; size: NA; length: 14; D: TRBD1; V: TRBV7-9; CDR3: CASSLGSGGDGYTF; DNA: TGTGCCAGCAGCTTAGGATCAGGGGGCGACGGCTACACCTTC
J: TRBJ1-4; size: NA; length: 14; D: NA; V: TRBV4-3; CDR3: CASSLGSGDEKLFF; DNA: TGCGCCAGCAGCCTCGGCAGCGGAGATGAAAAACTGTTTTTT
J: TRBJ2-7; size: NA; length: 16; D: NA; V: TRBV6-6; CDR3: CASSYSVPRRGAEQYF; DNA: TGTGCCAGCAGTTACTCCGTCCCCCGACGGGGGGCCGAGCAGTACTTC
J: TRBJ2-7; size: NA; length: 17; D: TRBD2; V: TRBV9; CDR3: CASSVGLAGGPGYEQYF; DNA: TGTGCCAGCAGCGTAGGACTAGCGGGAGGGCCAGGGTACGAGCAGTACTTC
J: TRBJ2-7; size: NA; length: 15; D: TRBD2; V: TRBV11-2; CDR3: CASSLTSGGTYEQYF; DNA: TGTGCCAGCAGCTTAACTAGCGGAGGGACCTACGAGCAGTACTTC
J: TRBJ2-7; size: NA; length: 15; D: NA; V: TRBV29-1; CDR3: CSVVRGGRVGYEQYF; DNA: TGCAGCGTTGTTAGGGGCGGCCGGGTAGGCTACGAGCAGTACTTC
J: TRBJ2-7; size: NA; length: 14; D: TRBD2; V: TRBV9; CDR3: CASSYRSGNYEQYF; DNA: TGTGCCAGCAGCTACCGTAGCGGGAATTACGAGCAGTACTTC
J: TRBJ2-1; size: NA; length: 13; D: TRBD2; V: TRBV2; CDR3: CASILAGYNEQFF; DNA: TGTGCCAGCATTCTAGCGGGCTACAATGAGCAGTTCTTC
J: TRBJ2-5; size: NA; length: 16; D: TRBD2; V: TRBV7-9; CDR3: CASSFILREGRETQYF; DNA: TGTGCCAGCAGCTTCATATTGCGGGAGGGCCGAGAGACCCAGTACTTC
J: TRBJ2-1; size: NA; length: 14; D: NA; V: TRBV6-1; CDR3: CASSEVRQNFEQFF; DNA: TGTGCCAGCAGTGAAGTTCGGCAGAATTTCGAGCAGTTCTTC
J: TRBJ2-3; size: NA; length: 15; D: NA; V: TRBV27; CDR3: CASSPNLSGTDTQYF; DNA: TGTGCCAGCAGCCCCAACCTGTCAGGCACAGATACGCAGTATTTT
J: TRBJ2-3; size: once; length: 12; D: NA; V: TRBV7-9; CDR3: CASSLEADTQYF; DNA: TGTGCCAGCAGCTTAGAGGCAGATACGCAGTATTTT